These 10 T cell receptor beta chains share one sample of origin, sequenced in a study of T cell repertoires in cytomegalovirus infection. One entry per CDR3 protein results from TCRdb running MiXCR on the reads. The sample has 300,000 to 400,000 distinct CDR3 sequences, almost 30% seen once. Their cognate antigens are unknown. The source material was cultured PBMCs, sampled from culture after CMV antigen stimulation. These receptors came from a human donor in good health (CMV status not recorded). Some clones in this sample may be carry-over from other donors' samples.

The chain is built from TRBV19 and TRBJ2-3; possibly TRBD1 for D (5 bases). The CDR3 is 15 amino acids. The germline V gene encodes CDR1 LNHDA and CDR2 SQIVND (reference sequence). Deletions cut 2 bases from V and 4 bases from J, with 13 bases between. CDR3 bases: TGTGCCAGTAGTATAAAGGGCAGGGCGGCAGATACGCAGTATTTT. Translation gives CASSIKGRAADTQYF.

V gene TRBV6-4 combines with J gene TRBJ1-1; weak D call: TRBD1 (6 bases). V lost 0 bases, J lost 6 bases, and 14 bases lay in between. Germline CDR1 is MRHNA and CDR2 is SNTAGT. The CDR3 is 15 amino acids. CDR3 protein: CASSDSNRVGAEAFF. CDR3 sequence (DNA): TGTGCCAGCAGTGACTCGAACAGGGTAGGCGCTGAAGCTTTCTTT.

The chain links TRBV18 to TRBJ1-4; D is possibly TRBD1 (6 bases). This CDR3 has 21 amino acids. Germline V gives CDR1 KGHSH, CDR2 LQKENI. V gave up 4 bases and J gave up 6 bases, with 33 bases separating them. Here the CDR3 reads CASSLQGTEYEKGRWYEKLFF. DNA for the CDR3: TGTGCCAGCTCACTTCAGGGGACTGAATATGAAAAGGGGCGTTGGTATGAAAAACTGTTTTTT.

This clonotype was found many times. The CDR3 DNA reads as TGTGCCAGCAGCCTATTCACTTACCGGGACAGGGGTCCCCCGGTGAGAAGTTCACCCCTCCACTTT. It encodes CASSLFTYRDRGPPVRSSPLHF. This chain joins TRBV7-9 and TRBJ1-6; 10 nucleotides agree with TRBD1. V lost 5 bases to trimming and J lost 9 bases; unmatched junction nucleotides: 28. The CDR3 totals 22 residues. Germline V gene sequence: CDR1 SEHNR, CDR2 FQNEAQ (reference sequence).

The chain recombines TRBV24-1 with TRBJ1-2; a possible D gene is TRBD1 (5 bases). V lost 9 bases and J 0 bases, leaving 13 bases between the germline ends. CDR3 length equals 14 residues. CDR1 KGHDR and CDR2 SFDVKD come from the germline V gene. Here the CDR3 reads CATRGGWSNYGYTF. The CDR3 nucleotides read TGTGCCACCCGGGGGGGGTGGTCTAACTATGGCTACACCTTC.

This clonotype came up many times. V usage is TRBV7-8 and J usage is TRBJ2-3; D might be TRBD1 or TRBD2, each matching 6 bases. Trimming left V 1 base short and J 0 bases short, with 11 bases between. The CDR3 is 16 amino acids. The germline gives CDR1 SGHVS, CDR2 FQNEAQ. The CDR3 coding sequence is TGTGCCAGCAGCTTAGAGGGGGGACTGAGCACAGATACGCAGTATTTT. Its protein is CASSLEGGLSTDTQYF.

This clonotype was seen only a few times. The chain uses TRBV5-6 and TRBJ2-7, with D possibly matching TRBD2 (6 bases). The V and J ends lost 0 bases and 5 bases respectively, with 18 bases between them. This CDR3 has 16 residues. The germline gives CDR1 SGHDT, CDR2 YYEEEE. The CDR3: CASSLGIAVWRDEQYF. DNA of the CDR3: TGTGCCAGCAGCTTGGGGATAGCGGTTTGGAGAGACGAGCAGTACTTC.

This clonotype was observed many times. The rearrangement links TRBV9 to TRBJ1-5; D ambiguous. Trimming removed 0 bases from V and 2 bases from J, with 6 bases in between. Per the germline V gene, CDR1 is SGDLS and CDR2 is YYNGEE. The CDR3 length is 14 residues. CDR3 DNA: TGTGCCAGCAGCGTAGACTCAGGCAATCAGCCCCAGCATTTT. Its translation is CASSVDSGNQPQHF.

Only a few counts were recorded for this clonotype. The chain is built from TRBV19 and TRBJ1-5; no reliable D call. Germline V gene data show CDR1 as LNHDA and CDR2 as SQIVND (reference sequence). Trimming removed 6 bases from V and 1 base from J, with 16 bases in between. The CDR3 extends over 16 amino acids. The CDR3 DNA follows: TGTGCCAGTAGCCGGTCGGCGGTCGGGAGCAATCAGCCCCAGCATTTT. It yields the protein CASSRSAVGSNQPQHF.

This clonotype was seen only a few times. The chain links TRBV12-3 or TRBV12-4 to TRBJ1-5; no clear D gene. Trimming pared 3 bases from V and 3 bases from J, leaving 9 bases between. This CDR3 contains 14 residues. The CDR3: CASSFGQINQPQHF. The DNA of the CDR3 is TGTGCCAGCAGTTTTGGGCAGATCAATCAGCCCCAGCATTTT.